One and the same sample provided the 11 T cell receptor beta chains below, sequenced in a study of early T cells in non-severe SARS-CoV-2 infection. TCRdb independently ran MiXCR on the 5' RACE reads; one entry per CDR3 protein. The sample lists approximately 66,000 distinct CDR3 sequences, 13% occurring once. Material for sequencing was whole blood. All receptors derive from an adult who was a healthcare worker with PCR-confirmed SARS-CoV-2 infection or an uninfected control (not recorded which).

There are many counts of this clonotype. The chain joins TRBV29-1 to TRBJ2-5; D not certain. The V end lost 6 bases, the J end lost 5 bases, and 1 base lay between the germline ends. The germline gives CDR1 SQVTM, CDR2 ANQGSEA. The CDR3 has 8 residues. CDR3 nucleotide sequence: TGCAGCGTGGAGACCCAGTACTTC. Translation gives CSVETQYF.

This clonotype was observed at least ten times. V usage is TRBV19 and J usage is TRBJ2-3; tentatively, D is TRBD2 (7 bases). In germline, CDR1 is LNHDA, CDR2 SQIVND (reference sequence). V was clipped by 4 bases and J by 4 bases, with 21 bases between them. This CDR3 spans 17 amino acids. CDR3 nucleotides: TGTGCCAGTAGTACTCACGGGGGGCCCCGAGGAGCAGATACGCAGTATTTT. Protein: CASSTHGGPRGADTQYF.

This clonotype was seen at least ten times. J is TRBJ2-2 and V is TRBV9; the D is unclear. Germline loops: CDR1 SGDLS, CDR2 YYNGEE. The CDR3 runs 14 residues. V was clipped by 0 bases and J by 6 bases, with 9 bases between them. CDR3 bases: TGTGCCAGCAGCGTAGAACAGATCGCCGGGGAGCTGTTTTTT. Translating it yields CASSVEQIAGELFF.

This clonotype was seen a few times. The J gene is TRBJ1-2, the V gene TRBV5-1; D might be TRBD1 (6 bases). CDR1 is SGHRS and CDR2 is YFSETQ in the germline V gene. Trimming cost V 4 bases and J 5 bases, with 18 bases left between them. The CDR3 is made up of 15 amino acids. DNA of the CDR3: TGCGCCAGCAGCGACGGACAGCGACCATGGTATGGCTACACCTTC. Its translation is CASSDGQRPWYGYTF.

This clonotype occurred a few times. V usage is TRBV12-3 or TRBV12-4 and J usage is TRBJ2-3, with D possibly matching TRBD2 (6 bases). V gave up 6 bases and J gave up 2 bases, with 18 bases separating them. The CDR3 consists of 16 residues. The CDR3 sequence is CASRPGTPRDTDTQYF. The CDR3 nucleotides are TGTGCCAGCAGACCCGGGACTCCCCGGGACACAGATACGCAGTATTTT.

This clonotype was detected many times. This chain's CDR3 is CASSPGQTNTEAFF. DNA of the CDR3: TGCGCCAGCAGCCCGGGACAGACGAACACTGAAGCTTTCTTT. The V and J genes are TRBV5-1 and TRBJ1-1; TRBD1 aligns across 7 bases. V dropped 4 bases and J dropped 1; count of bases not matched to a gene: 4. The germline V gene encodes CDR1 SGHRS and CDR2 YFSETQ. CDR3 size: 14 residues.

The rearrangement links TRBV19 to TRBJ2-1; D is possibly TRBD1 (6 bases). The CDR3 has 15 amino acids. V lost 8 bases, J lost 9 bases, and 23 bases lay in between. Germline V gives CDR1 LNHDA, CDR2 SQIVND (reference sequence). The chain's CDR3 is CASWGREQGRGEQFF. CDR3 DNA sequence: TGTGCCAGTTGGGGTAGGGAACAGGGCCGGGGTGAGCAGTTCTTC.

The chain employs TRBV29-1 and TRBJ2-2; D unresolved. The CDR3 consists of 12 residues. Trimming shortened V by 4 bases and J by 6 bases, and 9 bases separated the two germline ends. Germline CDR1 is SQVTM and CDR2 is ANQGSEA. Here the CDR3 DNA reads TGCAGCGTTGTAAGCCACGCCGGGGAGCTGTTTTTT. Translating gives CSVVSHAGELFF.

This clonotype showed up many times. This chain links TRBV4-1 with TRBJ2-7; D is possibly TRBD1 or TRBD2 (5 bases each). CDR1 is MGHRA and CDR2 is YSYEKL in the germline V gene. CDR3 length: 15 amino acids. Trimming shortened V by 0 bases and J by 4 bases, and 13 bases separated the two germline ends. The CDR3: CASSQDEGSFYEQYF. CDR3 sequence (DNA): TGCGCCAGCAGCCAAGATGAGGGGTCTTTTTACGAGCAGTACTTC.

The chain couples TRBV6-5 to TRBJ1-1, with TRBD1 matching 8 bases. The trim removed 6 bases at V and 4 bases at J, leaving 13 bases unmatched. Germline V gives CDR1 MNHEY, CDR2 SVGAGI. The CDR3 is made up of 16 amino acids. The CDR3 sequence is CASSLFAGGAGTEAFF. The CDR3, as DNA: TGTGCCAGCAGCCTATTCGCAGGGGGCGCGGGCACTGAAGCTTTCTTT.

The CDR3 nucleotides read TGTGCCAGCAGCCCCCCACGGAGCTCCTACAATGAGCAGTTCTTC. Protein: CASSPPRSSYNEQFF. The chain uses TRBV9 and TRBJ2-1; D is ambiguous. Trimming stripped 4 bases from V and 0 bases from J, with 11 bases between. This CDR3 spans 15 amino acids. CDR1 and CDR2 (germline): SGDLS, YYNGEE.